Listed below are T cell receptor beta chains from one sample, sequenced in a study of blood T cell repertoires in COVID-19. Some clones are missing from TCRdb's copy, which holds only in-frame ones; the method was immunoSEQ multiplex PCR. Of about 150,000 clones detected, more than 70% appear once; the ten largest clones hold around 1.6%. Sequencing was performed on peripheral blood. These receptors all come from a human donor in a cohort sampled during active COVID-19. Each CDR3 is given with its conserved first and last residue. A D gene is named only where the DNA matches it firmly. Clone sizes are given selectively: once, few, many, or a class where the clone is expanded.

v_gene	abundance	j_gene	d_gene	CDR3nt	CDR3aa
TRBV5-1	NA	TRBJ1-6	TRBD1	TGCGCCAGCAGCCCTCAAACAGGGGATCTTTGGCCCCTCCACTTT	CASSPQTGDLWPLHF
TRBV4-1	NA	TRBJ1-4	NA	TGCGCCAGCAGCCAATTTGGCAGGGATGAAAAACTGTTTTTT	CASSQFGRDEKLFF
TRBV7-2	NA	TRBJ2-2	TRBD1	TGTGCCAGCAGCTTAGGGCAGGGGGTCAACACCGGGGAGCTGTTTTTT	CASSLGQGVNTGELFF
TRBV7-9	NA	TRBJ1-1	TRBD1	TGTGCCAGCAGCTCGGCACAGGGGGTAGGGACTGAAGCTTTCTTT	CASSSAQGVGTEAFF
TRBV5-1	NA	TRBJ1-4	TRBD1	TGCGCCAGCAGCTTGGGGGGACAGGGTCAGGAAAAACTGTTTTTT	CASSLGGQGQEKLFF
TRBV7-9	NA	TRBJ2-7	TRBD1	TGTGCCAGCAGCCCACGGACAGGCCACTACGAGCAGTACTTC	CASSPRTGHYEQYF
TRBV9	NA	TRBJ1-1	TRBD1	TGTGCCAGCGGGACAGGGGTGAACACTGAAGCTTTCTTT	CASGTGVNTEAFF
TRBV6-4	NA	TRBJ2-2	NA	TGTGCCAGCAGTTCAGGGGAGCACACCGGGGAGCTGTTTTTT	CASSSGEHTGELFF
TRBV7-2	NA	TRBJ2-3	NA	TGTGCCAGCAGCTTAGATCGGGGACTCACAGATACGCAGTATTTT	CASSLDRGLTDTQYF
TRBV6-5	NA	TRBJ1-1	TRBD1	TGTGCCAGCAGAGCCGACAGGGAAAGGACTGAAGCTTTCTTT	CASRADRERTEAFF
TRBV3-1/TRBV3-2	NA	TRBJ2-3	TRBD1	TGTGCCAGCAGCCTCGGGCTTCGACAGGGTGGGGATACGCAGTATTTT	CASSLGLRQGGDTQYF
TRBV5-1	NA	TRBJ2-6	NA	TGCGCCAGCAGTATAATCTCTGGGGCCAACGTCCTGACTTTC	CASSIISGANVLTF
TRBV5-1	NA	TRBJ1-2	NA	TGCGCCAGCAGCTTGTTAGGGGATAACTATGGCTACACCTTC	CASSLLGDNYGYTF
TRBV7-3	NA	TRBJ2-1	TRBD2	TGTGCCAGCAGCTTAACCCCATTAACTAGCGGGGGGGTCAGCTCCTACAATGAGCAGTTCTTC	CASSLTPLTSGGVSSYNEQFF
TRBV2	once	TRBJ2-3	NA	TGTGCCAGCAGTTACACAGATACGCAGTATTTT	CASSYTDTQYF
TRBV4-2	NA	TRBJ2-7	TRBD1	TGTGCCAGCAGCCGACAGGGCTACGAGCAGTACTTC	CASSRQGYEQYF
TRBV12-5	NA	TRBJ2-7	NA	TGTGCTAGTGGTCCCAGGGTGTCTTACGAGCAGTACTTC	CASGPRVSYEQYF
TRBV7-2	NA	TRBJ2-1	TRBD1	TGTGCCAGCAGCTTAGACAGGGGGCGTCGGGATGAGCAGTTCTTC	CASSLDRGRRDEQFF
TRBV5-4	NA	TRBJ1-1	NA	TGTGCCAGCAGCTCCGCCGGGACACCCGATGTTGAAGCTTTCTTT	CASSSAGTPDVEAFF
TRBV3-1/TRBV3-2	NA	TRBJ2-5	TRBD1	TGTGCCAGCAGCCAAGATGTGGACAGGGGACTGGGGGAGACCCAGTACTTC	CASSQDVDRGLGETQYF
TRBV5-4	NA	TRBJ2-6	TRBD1	TGTGCCAGCAGCACCGGACAGGGTCGCTCTGGGGCCAACGTCCTGACTTTC	CASSTGQGRSGANVLTF
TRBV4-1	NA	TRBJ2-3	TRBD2	TGCGCCAGCAGTCTCTTACGGGGGGGCCTCTCAGCAGATACGCAGTATTTT	CASSLLRGGLSADTQYF
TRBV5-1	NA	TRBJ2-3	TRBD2	TGCGCCAGCAGCTTGCTAGCGGGCACAGATACGCAGTATTTT	CASSLLAGTDTQYF
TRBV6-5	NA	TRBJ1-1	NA	TGTGCCAGCAGTTACGGAGGACAGCGTGAAGCTTTCTTT	CASSYGGQREAFF
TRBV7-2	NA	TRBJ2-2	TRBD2	TGTGCCAGCAGCCTGTGGACTAGCGGGGAAAAGGCCGGGGAGCTGTTTTTT	CASSLWTSGEKAGELFF